Given below is one TCR beta chain in context. Its antigen is currently not known. No base qualities exist here, and no much larger clone lies one base off it. The record originates from a study of CD8 T cells in Susac syndrome (dated by TCRdb to between 2019 and 2020). Regarding the study in general: Whether CD8+ T cell activation and differentiation in Susac syndrome was antigen driven was tested using repertoire sequencing. CD8+ T cell repertoire clonality was compared between approximately 12 healthy donors, approximately 14 Susac syndrome patients and some 15 multiple sclerosis patients.

Study-level results and caveats: The TCR sequencing and HLA analysis was acknowledged to have included a relatively small number of individuals.

Measured from the cysteine to the phenylalanine, the CDR3 is 16 residues long. Here the CDR3 DNA is all that survives: 48 bases in frame from base 1. V and J are trimmed by 5 bases and 3 bases, and the gene matches miss 11 bases of the junction. RNA was extracted using the RNeasy kit, and roughly 0.5 to 1 ug of the RNA was reverse transcribed with random hexamers. The immunoSEQ multiplex PCR assay, covering 54 Vbeta and 13 Jbeta segments, was used to amplify TCR beta CDR3 regions. PCR amplification bias was corrected by using a synthetic template baseline for primer optimization and computational correction. As for the authors' bioinformatics: Reads were annotated to V, D and J genes according to IMGT and were analyzed with immunoSEQ Analyzer, with only productive sequences retained. To calculate clonality, Shannon entropy was normalized by log2 of the number of productive unique sequences and then subtracted from one. Public and private clones were assessed among the 100 most prevalent clones of each patient and control. Susac-specific clones were defined as absent from healthy and MS cohorts, about 1,000 published viral clones and other ImmuneACCESS disease sequences. TCRdb ran its own pipeline on the public reads, namely fastp trimming at Q25 and MiXCR clone calling, and kept in-frame beta chains. One record per CDR3 amino acid sequence lists the most common genes and DNA. TCRdb's processing, not the authors', yielded these V and J calls. The sample contains around 220,000 distinct CDR3 sequences, about 90% of them found a single time. The biggest ten clones account for around 0.13% of the sample.

High-throughput TCR beta sequencing profiled peripheral blood CD8+ and CD4+ T cells from healthy donors, Susac syndrome patients and multiple sclerosis patients. Treatment-naive patients with stable or active relapsing-remitting disease fulfilling revised McDonald criteria were used as multiple sclerosis controls. Bulk CD8+ and CD4+ T cells were purified by magnetic negative isolation, while CD8+ TEMRA cells were enriched using FACS. Blood was collected in EDTA tubes and processed within 24 hours, with PBMCs isolated through density gradient centrifugation. PBMCs intended for TCR sequencing were frozen in liquid nitrogen and were later thawed in a 37 degrees C water bath. Purity of sorted or isolated CD4+, CD8+ and CD8+ TEMRA cells was at least 90%.

The sample comprised CD8+ T cells from PBMCs. This clonotype was sampled from a human donor with multiple sclerosis. The chain is encoded by TRBV12-3 or TRBV12-4 joined to TRBJ2-7; TRBD1 matches 9 bases in the middle. The DNA sequence follows: TGTGCCAGCAGTCGGCCCGGGACAGGGACGTTCTACGAGCAGTACTTC. Translation gives CASSRPGTGTFYEQYF.